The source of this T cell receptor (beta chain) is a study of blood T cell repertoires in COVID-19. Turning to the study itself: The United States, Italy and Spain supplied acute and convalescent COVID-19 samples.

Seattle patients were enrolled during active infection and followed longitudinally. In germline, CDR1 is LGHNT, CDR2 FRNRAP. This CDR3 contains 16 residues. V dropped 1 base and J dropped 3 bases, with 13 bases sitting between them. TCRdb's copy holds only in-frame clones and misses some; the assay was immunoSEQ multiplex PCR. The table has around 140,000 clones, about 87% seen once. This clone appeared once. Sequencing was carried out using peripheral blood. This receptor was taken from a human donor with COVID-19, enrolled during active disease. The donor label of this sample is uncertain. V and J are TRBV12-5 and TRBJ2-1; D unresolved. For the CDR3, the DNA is TGTGCTAGTGGTTTGGGGCCCCCGGCGGACTACAATGAGCAGTTCTTC. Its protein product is CASGLGPPADYNEQFF.